This TCR beta chain was recovered during a study of T-cell memory formation after mild COVID-19 (dated by TCRdb to about 2021). Regarding the research as a whole: TCR sequence clusters from the two donors were largely donor specific. The cohort was made up of two young adult volunteers, one female and one male, who were previously healthy. In a couple of donors, T-cell clones that expanded and contracted after mild COVID-19 were tracked by sequencing TCRalpha and TCRbeta repertoires over time. The paper as a whole reports these results and caveats: Only a couple of mild cases were covered by the study, and larger cohorts that include severe cases with pre-infection samples were considered necessary. SARS-CoV-2 specificity of the second-wave clones peaking on day 37 was not confirmed. Some responding clones were detected in pre-infection memory, suggesting pre-existing cross-reactive memory T cells joined the SARS-CoV-2 response. Clones contracting from day 15 to 85 had balanced CD4/CD8 phenotypes, while a second wave expanding from day 15 to 37 was biased towards CD4+. Contracting CD4+ clones were found mainly in CM and EM memory subsets, while CD8+ clones were enriched in EMRA.

This clonotype appeared a few times. This receptor's antigen is unknown. Within one base of it there is no much larger clone, and no base qualities were kept. Ficoll-Paque density gradient centrifugation was used to isolate PBMCs. Taken from the germline V gene, the CDR1 and CDR2 loops are SGDLS and YYNGEE. The CDR3 spans 17 residues, from the cysteine through the phenylalanine. The DNA shown is the 51-base CDR3, in frame from base 1. Ends trimmed: V by 0 bases, J by 4 bases; bases unmatched to a gene: 8. Instrument used: Illumina NovaSeq 6000. TCRalpha and TCRbeta cDNA libraries were constructed by 5'RACE with constant-segment primers, with sample barcodes and unique molecular identifiers being introduced. Trizol reagent was used to extract RNA from every sample. The libraries were amplified in two PCR steps, and the second step added a second sample barcode and Illumina TruSeq adapters. The libraries were sequenced on an Illumina NovaSeq using 2 x 150 bp paired-end reads. Turning to the authors' computational methods: With migec v1.2.7, reads were demultiplexed and then collapsed into UMI-guided consensus sequences. Using mixcr v2.1.11, the UMI consensuses were aligned to TRA and TRB V and J templates and assembled into clonotypes. A clonotype was counted as expanded or contracted only when both edgeR and NoisET called the clonotype significant, with the noise models trained on biological replicates. For edgeR calls, a false discovery rate-adjusted p below 0.01 and a log2 fold-change threshold of 1 were applied. PCA with hierarchical clustering of max-normalized trajectories of the 1000 most abundant clonotypes was used as exploratory dynamics analysis. Separately sequenced CD4+ and CD8+ repertoires were used to assign a CD4 or CD8 phenotype to each responding clone. The public reads were quality trimmed at Q25 with fastp and then assembled into clones with MiXCR by TCRdb, keeping productive beta chains. Every distinct CDR3 protein forms one entry, paired with its most common genes and DNA. Clone size and V and J calls follow TCRdb, not the original study. Across this sample there are 530,000 or so distinct CDR3 sequences, with approximately 15% seen only once. The top ten clones comprise 8.1% of the sample.

Source material: PBMCs or a T cell subset sorted from them (not recorded which). This receptor was obtained from an adult woman who had mild COVID-19 (a few samples of this study predate the infection). The sample titles of this study are shuffled in the database, so cell type and time point are left out; the donor was told from shared clones. The chain links TRBV9 with TRBJ2-1; 9 of the junction bases match TRBD2. The CDR3 protein is CASSVARVAGDYNEQFF. The sequence in DNA is TGTGCCAGCAGCGTAGCTCGGGTAGCGGGAGATTACAATGAGCAGTTCTTC.